Each of the 3 T cell receptor beta chains below was sequenced from the same sample in a study of tumor T cells in aggressive B-cell lymphoma. Using immunoSEQ multiplex PCR, the repertoire was profiled, and TCRdb retains in-frame clones only, with some absent. The sample shows approximately 10,000 clones, approximately 85% of them seen only once. The sample consisted of tumor tissue. The receptors were sampled from an adult with diffuse large B cell lymphoma.

The rearrangement joins TRBV4-3 to TRBJ2-3; D is unclear. Germline CDR1 reads LGHNA; CDR2 reads YSLEER. This CDR3 has 15 amino acids. The V gene lost 0 bases and the J gene lost 0 bases, with 7 bases spanning the gap. The CDR3: CASSQEALSTDTQYF. The CDR3, as DNA: TGCGCCAGCAGCCAAGAGGCCTTAAGCACAGATACGCAGTATTTT.

The rearrangement uses TRBV7-2 and TRBJ2-2; 7 positions agree with TRBD1. The germline CDR1 and CDR2 sequences are SGHTA and FQGNSA. The CDR3 runs 15 residues. V shed 5 bases and J 2 bases; nucleotides not matched to a gene: 5. CDR3 sequence (DNA): TGTGCCAGCAGCCGGGACAGAATAAACACCGGGGAGCTGTTTTTT. It specifies CASSRDRINTGELFF.

The V gene is TRBV7-8, the J gene TRBJ2-1, with 12 bases matching TRBD2. The CDR3 covers 16 residues. J was trimmed by 6 bases and V by 5 bases; bases with no gene match: 8. Germline V gene data show CDR1 as SGHVS and CDR2 as FQNEAQ. DNA of the CDR3: TGTGCCAGCAGCCCGACTAGCGGGAGAGGTAGCAATGAGCAGTTCTTC. Amino acid sequence: CASSPTSGRGSNEQFF. The whole variable domain, remainder taken from reference TRBV7-8 and TRBJ2-1, is GAGVSQSPRYKVAKRGQDVALRCDPISGHVSLFWYQQALGQGPEFLTYFQNEAQLDKSGLPSDRFFAERPEGSVSTLKIQRTQQEDSAVYLCASSPTSGRGSNEQFFGPGTRLTVL.